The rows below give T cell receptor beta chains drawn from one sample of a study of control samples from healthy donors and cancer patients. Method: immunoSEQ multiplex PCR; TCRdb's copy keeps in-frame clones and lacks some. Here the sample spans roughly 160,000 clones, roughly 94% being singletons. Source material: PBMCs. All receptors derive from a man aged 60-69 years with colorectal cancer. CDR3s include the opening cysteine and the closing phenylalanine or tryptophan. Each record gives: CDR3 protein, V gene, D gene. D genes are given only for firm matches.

CASSTSGRSEQFF	TRBV19	TRBD2
CASSQGQAKAYEQYF	TRBV19	TRBD1
CATSRDNGGDEQYF	TRBV15	-
CASSQGGDTQPQHF	TRBV4-1	-
CASSGQVLNTEAFF	TRBV18	TRBD1
CASSTTYRAPNYGYTF	TRBV5-1	-
CASSYRDGTNEKLFF	TRBV6-5	-
CASSPLREDGYTF	TRBV18	-
CASTGTGDGYTF	TRBV6-5	TRBD1
CASSIERTDSNQPQHF	TRBV19	-
CASSERTGGAGYTEAFF	TRBV6-4	TRBD1
CASSQGQPSSPLHF	TRBV3-1/TRBV3-2	-
CASSWQMNTEAFF	TRBV27	-
CAISTGGWTEAFF	TRBV5-4	TRBD1
CASSPQGRDEKLFF	TRBV18	-
CASRGGGGGSPLHF	TRBV2	TRBD1
CASSSAENSPLHF	TRBV7-9	-
CASSLVSGNTIYF	TRBV12-3/TRBV12-4	-
CASSRQGGNTEAFF	TRBV5-1	TRBD1
CASSLSVGYYGYTF	TRBV3-1/TRBV3-2	-
CAWGGQELNEKLFF	TRBV30	TRBD1
CASSPRTGNEKLFF	TRBV7-2	TRBD1
CASSPPSLGTDTQYF	TRBV18	-
CASSPTADTQYF	TRBV6-5	-
CASSLRGPTNEKLFF	TRBV11-2	-
CASSYLGGTTGETQYF	TRBV6-2/TRBV6-3	-
CAWSGQGVHYGYTF	TRBV30	TRBD1
CASSYRDRPSYGYTF	TRBV6-2/TRBV6-3	-
CASSPGQGVMETQYF	TRBV18	TRBD1
CASSQEGRLGEQYF	TRBV4-1	-
CAWSPRVLYGYTF	TRBV30	-
CASSREAGFYNQPQHF	TRBV6-2/TRBV6-3	-
CASSQEFVHSYEQYF	TRBV4-2	-
CASTPGQHTGELFF	TRBV28	TRBD1
CASSLSPGTGGEQFF	TRBV27	TRBD1
CASSQRQDEKLFF	TRBV4-3	-
CASSPLAGGLLDTQYF	TRBV4-1	TRBD2
CSFRDPRTDTQYF	TRBV29-1	-
CASSQDGGRDAQPQHF	TRBV4-1	-
CASAGEQPQHF	TRBV6-6	-
CASKGGRGENSPLHF	TRBV25-1	-
CASSPQFRDTTDTQYF	TRBV27	-
CASSPEGSYNSPLHF	TRBV7-9	-